Described below is a single T cell receptor beta chain sequence and its context. In the study's own analysis: Amplification of reference gene primers was used by the study to estimate nucleated cell counts. Libraries were prepared by immunoSEQ multiplex PCR; TCRdb keeps only in-frame clonotypes and omits some of them. The V and J calls and clone size were taken over from that table, and D and trimming were inferred from the DNA. The data contain under 300,000 clones, about 80% of them singletons. This entry is derived from a study of blood T cell repertoires in COVID-19. Background on the study: COVID-19 samples collected from the United States, Italy and Spain covered acute and convalescent phases. The cDNA or gDNA used as material had been derived from T cells, B-cell-depleted T cells, or PBMCs.

The specimen sequenced was peripheral blood. The origin of this receptor is a woman of 80 years or more with acute or convalescent COVID-19.

The CDR3 spells CASSPTGLQETQYF. CDR3 bases: TGTGCCAGCAGCCCGACAGGCCTCCAAGAGACCCAGTACTTC. The chain carries TRBV7-9 and TRBJ2-5, with a tentative D call TRBD1 (6 bases). The CDR3 spans 14 residues. Trimming shortened V by 5 bases and J by 1 base, and 11 bases separated the two germline ends. The germline CDR1 and CDR2 sequences are SEHNR and FQNEAQ (reference sequence). Supplemented by reference TRBV7-9 and TRBJ2-5, the full variable domain reads DTGVSQNPRHKITKRGQNVTFRCDPISEHNRLYWYRQTLGQGPEFLTYFQNEAQLEKSRLLSDRFSAERPKGSFSTLEIQRTEQGDSAMYLCASSPTGLQETQYFGPGTRLLVL.